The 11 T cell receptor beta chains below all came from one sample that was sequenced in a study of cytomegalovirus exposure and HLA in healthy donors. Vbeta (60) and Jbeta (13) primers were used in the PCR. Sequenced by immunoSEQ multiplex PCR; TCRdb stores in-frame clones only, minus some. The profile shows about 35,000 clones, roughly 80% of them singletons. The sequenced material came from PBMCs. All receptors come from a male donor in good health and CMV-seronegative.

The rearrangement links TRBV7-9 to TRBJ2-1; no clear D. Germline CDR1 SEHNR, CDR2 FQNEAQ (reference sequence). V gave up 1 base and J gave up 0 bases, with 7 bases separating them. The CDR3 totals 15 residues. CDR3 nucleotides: TGTGCCAGCAGCTTAGGCGCCCGCTCCTACAATGAGCAGTTCTTC. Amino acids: CASSLGARSYNEQFF. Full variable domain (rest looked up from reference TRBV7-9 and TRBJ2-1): DTGVSQNPRHKITKRGQNVTFRCDPISEHNRLYWYRQTLGQGPEFLTYFQNEAQLEKSRLLSDRFSAERPKGSFSTLEIQRTEQGDSAMYLCASSLGARSYNEQFFGPGTRLTVL.

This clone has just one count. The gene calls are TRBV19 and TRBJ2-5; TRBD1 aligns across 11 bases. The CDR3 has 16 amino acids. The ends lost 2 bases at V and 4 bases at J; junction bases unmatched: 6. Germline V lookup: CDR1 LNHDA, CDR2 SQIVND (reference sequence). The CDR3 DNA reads TGTGCCAGTAGTATACGCGGGGGGACAGGGGGAGAGACCCAGTACTTC. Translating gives CASSIRGGTGGETQYF. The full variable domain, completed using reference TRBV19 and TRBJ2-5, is DGGITQSPKYLFRKEGQNVTLSCEQNLNHDAMYWYRQDPGQGLRLIYYSQIVNDFQKGDIAEGYSVSREKKESFPLTVTSAQKNPTAFYLCASSIRGGTGGETQYFGPGTRLLVL.

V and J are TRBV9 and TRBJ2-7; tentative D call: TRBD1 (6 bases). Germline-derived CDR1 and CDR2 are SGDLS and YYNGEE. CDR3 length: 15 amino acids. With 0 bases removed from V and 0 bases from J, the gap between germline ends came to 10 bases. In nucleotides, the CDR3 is TGTGCCAGCAGCGTAGCAGGGGCGAGCTCCTACGAGCAGTACTTC. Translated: CASSVAGASSYEQYF.

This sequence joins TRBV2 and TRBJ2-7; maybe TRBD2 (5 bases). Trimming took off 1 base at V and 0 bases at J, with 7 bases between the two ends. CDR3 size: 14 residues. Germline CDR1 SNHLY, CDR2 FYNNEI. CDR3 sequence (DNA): TGTGCCAGCAGTGAAGGGGAGAGCTCCTACGAGCAGTACTTC. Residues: CASSEGESSYEQYF.

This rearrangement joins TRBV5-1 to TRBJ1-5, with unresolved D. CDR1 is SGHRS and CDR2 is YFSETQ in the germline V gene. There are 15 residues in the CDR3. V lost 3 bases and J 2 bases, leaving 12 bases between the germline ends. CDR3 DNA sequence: TGCGCCAGCAGCTCGAGCCCAGAGGGCAATCAGCCCCAGCATTTT. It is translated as CASSSSPEGNQPQHF.

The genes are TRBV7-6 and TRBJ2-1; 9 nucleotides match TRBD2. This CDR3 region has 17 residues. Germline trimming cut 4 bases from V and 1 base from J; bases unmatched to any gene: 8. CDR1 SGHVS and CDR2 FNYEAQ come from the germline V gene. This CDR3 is CASSWAGAGGSYNEQFF. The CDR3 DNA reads TGTGCCAGCAGCTGGGCTGGAGCGGGAGGTTCCTACAATGAGCAGTTCTTC. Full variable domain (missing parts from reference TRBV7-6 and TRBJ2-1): GAGVSQSPRYKVTKRGQDVALRCDPISGHVSLYWYRQALGQGPEFLTYFNYEAQQDKSGLPNDRFSAERPEGSISTLTIQRTEQRDSAMYRCASSWAGAGGSYNEQFFGPGTRLTVL.

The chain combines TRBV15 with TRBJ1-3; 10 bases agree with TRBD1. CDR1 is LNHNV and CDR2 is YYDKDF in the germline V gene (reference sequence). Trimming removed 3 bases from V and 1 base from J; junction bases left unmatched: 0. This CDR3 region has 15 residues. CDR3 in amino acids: CATSRGQGSGNTIYF. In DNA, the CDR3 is TGTGCCACCAGCAGGGGACAGGGGTCTGGAAACACCATATATTTT.

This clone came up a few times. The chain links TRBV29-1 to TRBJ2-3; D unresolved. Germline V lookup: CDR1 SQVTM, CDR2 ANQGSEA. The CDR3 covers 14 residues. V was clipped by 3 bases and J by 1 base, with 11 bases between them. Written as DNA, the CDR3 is TGCAGCGTTGATCTAGATACCGGCACAGATACGCAGTATTTT. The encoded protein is CSVDLDTGTDTQYF.

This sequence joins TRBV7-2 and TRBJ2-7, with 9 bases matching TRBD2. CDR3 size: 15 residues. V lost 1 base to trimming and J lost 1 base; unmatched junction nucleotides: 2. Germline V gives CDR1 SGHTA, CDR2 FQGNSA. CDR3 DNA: TGTGCCAGCAGCTTAGTCCTAGCGGGATCCTACGAGCAGTACTTC. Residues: CASSLVLAGSYEQYF.

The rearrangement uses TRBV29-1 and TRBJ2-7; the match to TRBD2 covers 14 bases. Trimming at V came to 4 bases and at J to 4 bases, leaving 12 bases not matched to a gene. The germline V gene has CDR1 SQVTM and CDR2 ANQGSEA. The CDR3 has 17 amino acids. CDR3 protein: CSVGGGLAGAQGYEQYF. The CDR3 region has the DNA TGCAGCGTTGGGGGGGGACTAGCGGGAGCTCAGGGGTACGAGCAGTACTTC.

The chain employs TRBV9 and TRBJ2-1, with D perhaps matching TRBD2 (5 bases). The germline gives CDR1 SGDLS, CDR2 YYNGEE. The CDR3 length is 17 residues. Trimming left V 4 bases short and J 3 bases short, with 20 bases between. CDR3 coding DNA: TGTGCCAGCAGCACCCCCCCTCCGGTCGGGGACTACAATGAGCAGTTCTTC. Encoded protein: CASSTPPPVGDYNEQFF.